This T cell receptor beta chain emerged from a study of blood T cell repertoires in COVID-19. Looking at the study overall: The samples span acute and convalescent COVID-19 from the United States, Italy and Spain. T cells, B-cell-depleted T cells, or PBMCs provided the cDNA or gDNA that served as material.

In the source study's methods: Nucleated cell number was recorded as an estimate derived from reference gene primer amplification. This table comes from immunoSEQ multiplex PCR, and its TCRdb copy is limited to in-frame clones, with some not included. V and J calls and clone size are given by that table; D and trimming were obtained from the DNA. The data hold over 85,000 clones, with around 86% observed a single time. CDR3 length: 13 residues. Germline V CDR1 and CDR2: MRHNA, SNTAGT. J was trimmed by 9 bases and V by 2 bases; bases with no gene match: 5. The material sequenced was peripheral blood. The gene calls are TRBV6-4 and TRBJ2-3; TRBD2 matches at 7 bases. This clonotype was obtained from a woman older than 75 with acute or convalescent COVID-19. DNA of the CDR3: TGTGCCAGCAGTGACAGCGGGCGGGGGACGCAGTATTTT. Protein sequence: CASSDSGRGTQYF.